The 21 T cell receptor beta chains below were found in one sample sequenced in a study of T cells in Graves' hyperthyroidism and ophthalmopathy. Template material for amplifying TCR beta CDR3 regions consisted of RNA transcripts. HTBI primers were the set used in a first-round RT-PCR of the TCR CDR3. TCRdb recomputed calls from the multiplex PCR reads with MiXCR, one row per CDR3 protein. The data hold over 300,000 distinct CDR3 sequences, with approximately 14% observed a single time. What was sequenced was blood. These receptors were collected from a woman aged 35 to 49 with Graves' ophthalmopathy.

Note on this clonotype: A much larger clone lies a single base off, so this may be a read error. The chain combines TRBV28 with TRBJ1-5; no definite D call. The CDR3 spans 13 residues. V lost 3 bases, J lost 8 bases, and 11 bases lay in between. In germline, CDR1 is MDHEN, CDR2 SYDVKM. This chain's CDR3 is CASSLPGREPQHF. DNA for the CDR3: TGTGCCAGCAGTTTGCCTGGTCGGGAGCCCCAGCATTTT.

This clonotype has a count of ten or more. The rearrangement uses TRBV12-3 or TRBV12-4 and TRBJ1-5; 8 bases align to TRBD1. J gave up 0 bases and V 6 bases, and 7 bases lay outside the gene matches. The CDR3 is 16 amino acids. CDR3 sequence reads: CASSPGQGYSNQPQHF. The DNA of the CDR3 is TGTGCCAGCAGCCCCGGACAGGGCTATAGCAATCAGCCCCAGCATTTT.

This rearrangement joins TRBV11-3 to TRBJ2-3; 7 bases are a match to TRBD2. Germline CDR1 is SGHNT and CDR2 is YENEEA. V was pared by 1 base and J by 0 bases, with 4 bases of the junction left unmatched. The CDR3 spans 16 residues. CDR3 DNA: TGTGCCAGCAGCTTAGTACTAGCGAAAAGCACAGATACGCAGTATTTT. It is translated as CASSLVLAKSTDTQYF.

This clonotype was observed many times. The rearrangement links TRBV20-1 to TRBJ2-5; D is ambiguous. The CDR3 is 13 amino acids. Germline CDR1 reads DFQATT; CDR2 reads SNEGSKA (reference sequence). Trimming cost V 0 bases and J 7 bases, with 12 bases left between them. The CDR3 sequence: CSAREGFLGTQYF. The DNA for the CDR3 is TGCAGTGCTAGAGAGGGGTTCCTAGGGACCCAGTACTTC.

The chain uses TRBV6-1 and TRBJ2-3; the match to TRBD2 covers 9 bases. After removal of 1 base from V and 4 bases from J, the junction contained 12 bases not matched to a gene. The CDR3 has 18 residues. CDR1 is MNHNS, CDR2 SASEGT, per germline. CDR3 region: CASSEEMGGGARADTQYF. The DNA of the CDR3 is TGTGCCAGCAGTGAAGAGATGGGCGGGGGGGCCCGGGCAGATACGCAGTATTTT.

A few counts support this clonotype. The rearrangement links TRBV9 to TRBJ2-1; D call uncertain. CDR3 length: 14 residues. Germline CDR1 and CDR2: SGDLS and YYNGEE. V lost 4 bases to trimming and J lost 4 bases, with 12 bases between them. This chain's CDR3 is CASSPADPYNEQFF. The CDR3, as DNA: TGTGCCAGCAGCCCCGCGGACCCTTACAATGAGCAGTTCTTC.

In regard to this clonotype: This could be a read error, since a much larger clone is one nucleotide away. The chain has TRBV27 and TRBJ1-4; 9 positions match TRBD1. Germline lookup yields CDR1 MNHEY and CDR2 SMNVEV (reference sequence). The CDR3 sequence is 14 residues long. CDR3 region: CASSRDRVNGKLFF. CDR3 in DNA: TGTGCCAGCAGCCGGGACAGGGTAAATGGAAAACTGTTTTTT.

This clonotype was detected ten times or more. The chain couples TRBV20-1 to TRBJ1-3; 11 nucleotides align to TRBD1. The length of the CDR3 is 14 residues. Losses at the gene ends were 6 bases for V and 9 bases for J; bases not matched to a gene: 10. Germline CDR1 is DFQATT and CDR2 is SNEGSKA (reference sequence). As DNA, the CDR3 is TGCAGTGCCGACCCGGGACAGGGGGACCGCACCATATATTTT. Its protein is CSADPGQGDRTIYF.

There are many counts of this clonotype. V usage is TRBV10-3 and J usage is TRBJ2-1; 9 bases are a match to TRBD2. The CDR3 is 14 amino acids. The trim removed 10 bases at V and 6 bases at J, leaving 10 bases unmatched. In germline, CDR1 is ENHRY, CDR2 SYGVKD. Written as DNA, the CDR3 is TGTGCCACAACTACCGGGACTAGCTTCAATGAGCAGTTCTTC. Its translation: CATTTGTSFNEQFF.

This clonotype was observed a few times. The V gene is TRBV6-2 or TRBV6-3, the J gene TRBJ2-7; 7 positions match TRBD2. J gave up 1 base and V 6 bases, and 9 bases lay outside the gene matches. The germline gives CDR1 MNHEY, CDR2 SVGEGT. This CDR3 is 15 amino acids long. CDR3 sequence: CASRPLGGVSYEQYF. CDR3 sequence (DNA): TGTGCCAGCAGACCCCTGGGGGGGGTATCCTACGAGCAGTACTTC.

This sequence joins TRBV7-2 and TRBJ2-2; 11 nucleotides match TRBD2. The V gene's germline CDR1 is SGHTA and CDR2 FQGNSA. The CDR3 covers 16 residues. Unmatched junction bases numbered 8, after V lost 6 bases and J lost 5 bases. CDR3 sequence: CTSRVFSGRETGELFF. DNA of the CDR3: TGTACCAGCAGAGTGTTTAGCGGGAGGGAGACCGGGGAGCTGTTTTTT.

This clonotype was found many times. This chain's CDR3 is CASSQSGDTQYF. CDR3 coding DNA: TGTGCCAGCAGCCAATCGGGAGATACGCAGTATTTT. This chain connects TRBV16 to TRBJ2-3; D call uncertain. CDR1 and CDR2 from the germline V gene are KGHSY and FQNENV. The CDR3 is 12 amino acids. V dropped 0 bases and J dropped 5 bases, with 3 bases sitting between them. The whole variable domain, filled in from reference TRBV16 and TRBJ2-3, reads GEEVAQTPKHLVRGEGQKAKLYCAPIKGHSYVFWYQQVLKNEFKFLISFQNENVFDETGMPKERFSAKCLPNSPCSLEIQATKLEDSAVYFCASSQSGDTQYFGPGTRLTVL.

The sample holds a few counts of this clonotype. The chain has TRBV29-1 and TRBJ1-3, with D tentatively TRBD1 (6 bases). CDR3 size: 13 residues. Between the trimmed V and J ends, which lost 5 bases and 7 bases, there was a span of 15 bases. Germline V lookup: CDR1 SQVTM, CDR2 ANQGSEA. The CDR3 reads CSVSDSPWNTIYF. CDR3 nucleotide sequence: TGCAGCGTTTCGGACAGCCCGTGGAACACCATATATTTT.

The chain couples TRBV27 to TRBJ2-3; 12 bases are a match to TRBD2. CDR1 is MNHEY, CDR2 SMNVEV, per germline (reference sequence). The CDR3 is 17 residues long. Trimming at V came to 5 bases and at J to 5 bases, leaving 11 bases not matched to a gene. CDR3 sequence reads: CASSPRRLAGGRDTQYF. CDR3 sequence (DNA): TGTGCCAGCAGTCCCCGCCGGCTAGCGGGGGGGCGAGATACGCAGTATTTT.

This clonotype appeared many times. The CDR3 here is CASSQEGARGYTF. CDR3 in DNA: TGTGCCAGCAGTCAGGAAGGGGCGCGTGGCTACACCTTC. The chain links TRBV28 to TRBJ1-2, with TRBD1 as a possible D gene (5 bases). The CDR3 consists of 13 residues. V lost 5 bases to trimming and J lost 7 bases, with 14 bases between them. Germline CDR1 reads MDHEN; CDR2 reads SYDVKM.

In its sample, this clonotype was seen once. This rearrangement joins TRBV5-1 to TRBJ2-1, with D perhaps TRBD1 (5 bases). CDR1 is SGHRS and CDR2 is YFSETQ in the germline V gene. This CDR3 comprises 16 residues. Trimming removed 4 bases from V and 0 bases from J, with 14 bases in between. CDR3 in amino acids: CASSTNDRSSYNEQFF. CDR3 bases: TGCGCCAGCAGCACGAACGACAGAAGCTCCTACAATGAGCAGTTCTTC.

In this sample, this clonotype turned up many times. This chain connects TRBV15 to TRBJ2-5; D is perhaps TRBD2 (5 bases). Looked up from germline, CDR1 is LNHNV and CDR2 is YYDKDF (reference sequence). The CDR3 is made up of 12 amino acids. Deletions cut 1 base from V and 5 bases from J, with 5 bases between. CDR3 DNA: TGTGCCACCAGCAGAGCGGGGGAGACCCAGTACTTC. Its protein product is CATSRAGETQYF.

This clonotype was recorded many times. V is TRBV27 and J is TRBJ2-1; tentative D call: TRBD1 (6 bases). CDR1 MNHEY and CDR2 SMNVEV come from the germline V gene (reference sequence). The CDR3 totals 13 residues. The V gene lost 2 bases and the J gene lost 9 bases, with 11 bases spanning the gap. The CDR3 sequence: CASSLHRAGEQFF. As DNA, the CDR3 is TGTGCCAGCAGTTTACACAGGGCCGGTGAGCAGTTCTTC.

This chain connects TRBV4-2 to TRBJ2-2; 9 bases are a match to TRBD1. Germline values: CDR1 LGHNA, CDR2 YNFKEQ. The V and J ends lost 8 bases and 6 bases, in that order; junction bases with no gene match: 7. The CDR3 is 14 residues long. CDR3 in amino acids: CASGRDRGAGELFF. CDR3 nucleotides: TGTGCCAGCGGACGAGACAGGGGGGCCGGGGAGCTGTTTTTT.

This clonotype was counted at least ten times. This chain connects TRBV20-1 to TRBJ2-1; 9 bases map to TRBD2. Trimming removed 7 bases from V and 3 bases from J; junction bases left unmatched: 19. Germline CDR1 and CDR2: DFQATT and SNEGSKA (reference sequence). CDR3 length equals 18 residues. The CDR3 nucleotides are TGCAGTGTCCCGAGCGGGGGGTATCCGCTTAACTTCTACAATGAGCAGTTCTTC. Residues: CSVPSGGYPLNFYNEQFF.

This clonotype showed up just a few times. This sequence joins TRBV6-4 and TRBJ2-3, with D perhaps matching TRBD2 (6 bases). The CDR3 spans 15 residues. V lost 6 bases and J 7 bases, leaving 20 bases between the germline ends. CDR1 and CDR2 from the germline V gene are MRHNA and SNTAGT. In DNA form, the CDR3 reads TGTGCCAGCAGCGGACGACTAGACAGCAAGTATACGCAGTATTTT. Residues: CASSGRLDSKYTQYF.